Described below is a single TCR beta chain sequence and its context. Its specific antigen is unknown. It has no much larger one-base neighbor in the sample; base qualities were not kept. To sequence the TCRbeta CDR3 region, genomic DNA was isolated from the sorted cells. The immunoSEQ Assay was used to sequence the TCRbeta CDR3 regions. In its TCRdb copy, this immuneACCESS table keeps in-frame sequences only and misses some clones. Where compared with another copy, unresolved V genes explain less than half of these, and the others have no known cause. Within this sample are about 77,000 clones, with over 85% of them counted one time only. Of the sample, about a fifth falls within the top ten clones. This sample was included in a study of OX40 agonist ivuxolimab in advanced cancers. For the wider study: The costimulatory receptor OX40 (CD134) was targeted by ivuxolimab, a fully human IgG2 agonistic monoclonal antibody. Prior anti-PD-1, anti-PD-L1 or anti-CTLA-4 therapy was permitted, and about two fifths of dose-escalation patients had received checkpoint inhibitors. The paper covers the monotherapy dose-escalation part of the phase I ivuxolimab trial, which included N of about 50 patients. Of the approximately 54 dose-escalation patients, hepatocellular carcinoma was present in around 20, melanoma in roughly 15, renal cell carcinoma in 9 and head and neck cancer in 9. In the dose-escalation cohort, 65% to 85% of patients were male, and the mean age was 60 years with a range of roughly 23 to 79. Partial responses occurred in three dose-escalation patients, of whom one had hepatocellular carcinoma and two had cutaneous melanoma. Peripheral TCRbeta sequencing aimed to test whether ivuxolimab altered TCR sequence diversity and caused clonal T-cell expansion. Intravenous ivuxolimab was administered to patients every 2 weeks at six dose levels: 0.01, 0.1, 0.3, 1.5, 3 and 10 mg/kg.

The trial excluded patients who had a history of autoimmune disease or were on systemic immunosuppression. Peripheral blood for TCR sequencing was collected from all dose cohorts at baseline, on cycle 4 day 1, and on cycle 7 day 1. The samples were drawn from a first-in-human, open-label, multicenter phase I dose-escalation trial of ivuxolimab. Adults with locally advanced or metastatic melanoma, renal cell, hepatocellular, or head and neck squamous cell carcinoma were enrolled in the trial. Before TCR sequencing, CD4+ T cells and CD8+ T cells from peripheral blood were sorted into separate populations. Via the germline V gene, CDR1 is SGHRS and CDR2 YFSETQ. The CDR3 contains 14 residues, cysteine and phenylalanine counted. The retained sequence is limited to the CDR3, 42 bases, with the frame set at the first base. Trimming takes 2 bases from V and 7 bases from J, and the germline ends sit 15 bases apart.

Summary of the overall study and its limitations: Low levels of normalized T-cell clonal expansion were also seen in some patients who did not respond. After ivuxolimab, expanded clones were on average more numerous among CD8+ T cells than among CD4+ T cells. The antigen specificity of the clonally expanded peripheral T cells was not determined. Clonal expansion of both CD4+ and CD8+ blood T cells was observed from baseline to week 6 at doses 0.1 to 3.0 mg/kg. In the 0.1-3.0 mg/kg groups, partial responders had among the lowest normalized peripheral clonal expansion, particularly in CD8+ T cells.

The chain was built from TRBV5-1 and TRBJ1-2, with an unclear D gene assignment. The receptor's source is an adult with an advanced solid tumor such as melanoma, head and neck, liver or kidney cancer. The sequenced sample was CD4+ or CD8+ T cells sorted from blood, obtained in a trial of the OX40 agonist ivuxolimab. CDR3 sequence: CASSLKEGLGGYTF. The nucleotides are TGCGCCAGCAGCTTAAAAGAGGGCCTAGGTGGCTACACCTTC.